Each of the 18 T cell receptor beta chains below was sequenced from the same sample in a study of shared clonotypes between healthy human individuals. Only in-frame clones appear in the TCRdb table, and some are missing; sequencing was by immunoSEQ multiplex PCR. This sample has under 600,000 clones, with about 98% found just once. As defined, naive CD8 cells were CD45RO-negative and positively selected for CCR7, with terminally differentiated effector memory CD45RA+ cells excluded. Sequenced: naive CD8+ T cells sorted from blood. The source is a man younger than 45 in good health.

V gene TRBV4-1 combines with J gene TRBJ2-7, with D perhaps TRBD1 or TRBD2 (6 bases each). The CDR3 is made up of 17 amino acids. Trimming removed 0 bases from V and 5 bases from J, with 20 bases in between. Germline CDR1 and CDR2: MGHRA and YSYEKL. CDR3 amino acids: CASSQDGRWGASNEQYF. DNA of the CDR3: TGCGCCAGCAGCCAAGATGGAAGATGGGGGGCGTCGAACGAGCAGTACTTC.

The CDR3 is CASSPFPFEGTTNTGELFF. The CDR3 DNA is TGTGCCAGCAGCCCATTCCCTTTCGAAGGGACTACGAACACCGGGGAGCTGTTTTTT. The chain uses TRBV28 and TRBJ2-2; 7 bases fit TRBD2. The trim removed 6 bases at V and 0 bases at J, leaving 16 bases unmatched. This CDR3 is built from 19 residues. From germline, CDR1 is MDHEN and CDR2 SYDVKM.

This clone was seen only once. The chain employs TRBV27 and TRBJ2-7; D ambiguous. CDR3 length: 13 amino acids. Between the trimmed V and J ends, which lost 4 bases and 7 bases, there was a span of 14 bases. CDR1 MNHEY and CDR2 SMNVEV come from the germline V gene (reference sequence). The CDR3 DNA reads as TGTGCCAGCAGTTCGGGTCCGGTGGGAGAGCAGTACTTC. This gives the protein CASSSGPVGEQYF.

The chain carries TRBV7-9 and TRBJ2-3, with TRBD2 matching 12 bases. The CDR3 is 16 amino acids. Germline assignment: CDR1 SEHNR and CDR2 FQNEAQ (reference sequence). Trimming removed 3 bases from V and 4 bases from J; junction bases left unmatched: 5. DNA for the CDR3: TGTGCCAGCAGCTTCCGACTAGCGGGAGTGCCAGATACGCAGTATTTT. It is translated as CASSFRLAGVPDTQYF.

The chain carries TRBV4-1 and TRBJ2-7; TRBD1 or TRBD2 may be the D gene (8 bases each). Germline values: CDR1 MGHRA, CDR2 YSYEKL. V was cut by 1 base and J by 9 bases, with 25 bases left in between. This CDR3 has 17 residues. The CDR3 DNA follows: TGCGCCAGCAGCCAAGCGGCCCTCAGCGGGAGTACAGGGGGGCAGTACTTC. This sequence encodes CASSQAALSGSTGGQYF.

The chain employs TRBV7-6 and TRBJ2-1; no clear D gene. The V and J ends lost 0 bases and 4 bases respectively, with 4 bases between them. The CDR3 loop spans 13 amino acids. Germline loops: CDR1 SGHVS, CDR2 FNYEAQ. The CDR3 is CASSLAEYNEQFF. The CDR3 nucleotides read TGTGCCAGCAGCTTAGCGGAATACAATGAGCAGTTCTTC.

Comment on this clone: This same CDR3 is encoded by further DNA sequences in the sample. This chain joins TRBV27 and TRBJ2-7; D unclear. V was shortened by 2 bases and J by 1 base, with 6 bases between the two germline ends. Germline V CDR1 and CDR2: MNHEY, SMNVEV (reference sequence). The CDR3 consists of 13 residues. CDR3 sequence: CASSLGASYEQYF. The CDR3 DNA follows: TGTGCCAGCAGTTTAGGAGCGTCCTACGAGCAGTACTTC.

CDR3 coding DNA: TGTGCCAGCAGCTCCGTGATGGAGACCAGCTACTCTGGGGCCAACGTCCTGACTTTC. This sequence encodes CASSSVMETSYSGANVLTF. J is TRBJ2-6 and V is TRBV27, with no clear D. The CDR3 has 19 residues. Germline lookup yields CDR1 MNHEY and CDR2 SMNVEV (reference sequence). V lost 6 bases, J lost 0 bases, and 21 bases lay in between.

CDR3 coding DNA: TGCGCCAGCAGTGAAAGGCGGCCTGCGGAGGACACCATATATTTT. Protein product: CASSERRPAEDTIYF. The J gene is TRBJ1-3, the V gene TRBV10-2; D gene ambiguous. CDR1 is WSHSY, CDR2 SAAADI, per germline. The length of the CDR3 is 15 residues. V lost 3 bases to trimming and J lost 8 bases, with 17 bases between them.

The DNA for the CDR3 is TGTGCCAGCAGCCCGGGACTACCTCCCGAGCAGTACTTC. Translating it yields CASSPGLPPEQYF. This sequence joins TRBV7-9 and TRBJ2-7; 7 bases line up with TRBD2. Germline V gene lookup returns CDR1 SEHNR and CDR2 FQNEAQ (reference sequence). J gave up 6 bases and V 5 bases, and 7 bases lay outside the gene matches. The CDR3 consists of 13 residues.

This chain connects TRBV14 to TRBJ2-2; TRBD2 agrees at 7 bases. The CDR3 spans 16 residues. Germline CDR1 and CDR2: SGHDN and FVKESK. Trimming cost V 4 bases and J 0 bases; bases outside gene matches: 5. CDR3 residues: CASSPPSGTNTGELFF. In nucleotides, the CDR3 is TGTGCCAGCAGCCCTCCGAGCGGGACGAACACCGGGGAGCTGTTTTTT.

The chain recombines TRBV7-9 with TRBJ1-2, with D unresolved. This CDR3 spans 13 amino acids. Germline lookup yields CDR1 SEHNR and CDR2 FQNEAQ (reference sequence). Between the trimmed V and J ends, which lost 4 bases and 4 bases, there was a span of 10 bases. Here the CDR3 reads CASSSYDLYGYTF. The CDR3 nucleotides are TGTGCCAGCAGCTCCTACGACCTCTATGGCTACACCTTC.

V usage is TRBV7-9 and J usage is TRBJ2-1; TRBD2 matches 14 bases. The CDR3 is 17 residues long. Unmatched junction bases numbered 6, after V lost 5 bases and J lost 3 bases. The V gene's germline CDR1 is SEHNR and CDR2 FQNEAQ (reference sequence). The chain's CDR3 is CASSQGTSGSIYNEQFF. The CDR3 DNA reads TGTGCCAGCAGCCAAGGGACTAGCGGGAGCATCTACAATGAGCAGTTCTTC.

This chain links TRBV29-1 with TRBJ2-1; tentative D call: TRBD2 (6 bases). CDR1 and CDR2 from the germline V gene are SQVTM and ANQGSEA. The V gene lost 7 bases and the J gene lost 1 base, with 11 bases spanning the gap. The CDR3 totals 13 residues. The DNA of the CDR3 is TGCAGCGAGTTGGGGGGTTCCTACAATGAGCAGTTCTTC. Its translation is CSELGGSYNEQFF.

CDR3 DNA sequence: TGTGCCAGCAGTTTATCGGGGACTGAGCAGTTCTTC. Protein: CASSLSGTEQFF. V and J are TRBV27 and TRBJ2-1, with D possibly being TRBD1 or TRBD2 (5 bases each). Between the trimmed V and J ends, which lost 0 bases and 9 bases, there was a span of 6 bases. CDR1 MNHEY and CDR2 SMNVEV come from the germline V gene (reference sequence). The CDR3 spans 12 residues.

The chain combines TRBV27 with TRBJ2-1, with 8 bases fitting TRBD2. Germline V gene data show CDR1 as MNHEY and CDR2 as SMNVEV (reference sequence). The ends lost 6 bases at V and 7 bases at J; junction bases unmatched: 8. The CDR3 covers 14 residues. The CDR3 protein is CASRNPGTRNEQFF. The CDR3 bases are TGTGCCAGCAGGAATCCCGGGACTAGGAATGAGCAGTTCTTC.

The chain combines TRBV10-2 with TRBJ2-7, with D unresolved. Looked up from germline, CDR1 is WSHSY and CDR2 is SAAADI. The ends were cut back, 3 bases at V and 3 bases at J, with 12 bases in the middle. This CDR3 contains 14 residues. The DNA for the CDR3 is TGCGCCAGCAGTGAAGAGACACCGGGCTACGAGCAGTACTTC. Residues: CASSEETPGYEQYF.

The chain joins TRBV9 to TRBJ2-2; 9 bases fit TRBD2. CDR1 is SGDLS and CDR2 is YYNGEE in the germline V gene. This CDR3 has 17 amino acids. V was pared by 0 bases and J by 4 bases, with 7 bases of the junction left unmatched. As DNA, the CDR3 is TGTGCCAGCAGCGTAGAGGTAGCGGGAGACCCCACCGGGGAGCTGTTTTTT. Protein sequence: CASSVEVAGDPTGELFF.